Following are 30 T cell receptor beta chains from one sample sequenced in a study of T cell changes during pregnancy in multiple sclerosis. Assay: immunoSEQ multiplex PCR; the TCRdb copy retains only in-frame clones and omits some. Here the sample spans 70,000 to 90,000 clones, 90% to 95% being singletons. Here the sequenced sample was peripheral blood, taken in the first trimester of pregnancy. These receptor sequences come from a female donor with multiple sclerosis, enrolled in a pregnancy study.

J is TRBJ2-7 and V is TRBV5-1; the match to TRBD1 covers 7 bases. Trimming took 4 bases from V and 5 from J; bases not matched to a gene: 12. Germline CDR1 reads SGHRS; CDR2 reads YFSETQ. CDR3 length equals 15 residues. CDR3 DNA: TGCGCCAGCAGCCGTGATACAGGGGTCGTGAACGAGCAGTACTTC. As protein: CASSRDTGVVNEQYF.

The rearrangement joins TRBV9 to TRBJ2-5, with 8 positions matching TRBD2. The J segment lost 4 bases and the V segment lost 4 bases, leaving 12 bases of the junction unmatched. The CDR3 loop spans 16 amino acids. The V gene's germline CDR1 is SGDLS and CDR2 YYNGEE. CDR3 residues: CASSSPGGVGGETQYF. CDR3 DNA: TGTGCCAGCAGCTCCCCGGGGGGGGTTGGGGGAGAGACCCAGTACTTC.

This chain joins TRBV10-1 and TRBJ2-1, with a possible D match to TRBD1 (5 bases). The CDR3 consists of 16 residues. V was trimmed by 3 bases and J by 4 bases, leaving 16 bases between them. Germline V CDR1 and CDR2: WNHNN, SYGVQD (reference sequence). The CDR3 region is CASSDRRRQLYNEQFF. The CDR3, as DNA: TGCGCCAGCAGTGATCGGCGTCGACAGTTATACAATGAGCAGTTCTTC.

This sequence joins TRBV7-9 and TRBJ2-5; D not certain. The CDR3 is made up of 13 amino acids. From germline, CDR1 is SEHNR and CDR2 FQNEAQ (reference sequence). Trimming removed 3 bases from V and 1 base from J, with 6 bases in between. DNA of the CDR3: TGTGCCAGCAGCTTGAACAGCCAAGAGACCCAGTACTTC. Encoded protein: CASSLNSQETQYF.

This CDR3 reads CASSSQGSSYEQYF. In nucleotides, the CDR3 is TGTGCCAGCAGCTCACAGGGGTCCTCCTACGAGCAGTACTTC. The V and J genes are TRBV7-2 and TRBJ2-7; 7 bases are shared with TRBD1. V shed 4 bases and J 0 bases; nucleotides not matched to a gene: 3. The germline gives CDR1 SGHTA, CDR2 FQGNSA. This CDR3 spans 14 amino acids. Drawing the rest from reference TRBV7-2 and TRBJ2-7, the complete variable domain is GAGVSQSPSNKVTEKGKDVELRCDPISGHTALYWYRQSLGQGLEFLIYFQGNSAPDKSGLPSDRFSAERTGGSVSTLTIQRTQQEDSAVYLCASSSQGSSYEQYFGPGTRLTVT.

The V gene is TRBV7-3, the J gene TRBJ2-3, with TRBD1 matching 7 bases. Per germline, CDR1 SGHTA and CDR2 FQGTGA. V was pared by 5 bases and J by 0 bases, with 5 bases of the junction left unmatched. The CDR3 is made up of 15 amino acids. CDR3 residues: CASSKQGPSTDTQYF. The CDR3 DNA reads TGTGCCAGCAGCAAACAGGGGCCGAGCACAGATACGCAGTATTTT.

The chain joins TRBV19 to TRBJ1-1; 10 bases are shared with TRBD1. After removal of 10 bases from V and 3 bases from J, the junction contained 11 bases not matched to a gene. The CDR3 contains 15 residues. Germline V gene lookup returns CDR1 LNHDA and CDR2 SQIVND (reference sequence). The CDR3: CATLPRTGGYTEAFF. Written as DNA, the CDR3 is TGTGCCACCCTACCCCGGACAGGGGGGTACACTGAAGCTTTCTTT.

This chain uses TRBV6-6 with TRBJ2-5; the match to TRBD1 covers 7 bases. The CDR3 runs 14 residues. CDR1 is MNHNY, CDR2 SVGAGI, per germline (reference sequence). V trimming: 2 bases; J trimming: 3 bases; junction bases outside the gene matches: 3. The CDR3 nucleotides read TGTGCCAGCAGTTACGGGACAGCCGAAGAGACCCAGTACTTC. Its protein product is CASSYGTAEETQYF.

This clone was counted ten times or more. The sample holds other DNA sequences that translate to the same CDR3. This chain joins TRBV2 and TRBJ2-5, with 9 bases lining up with TRBD1. CDR1 is SNHLY and CDR2 is FYNNEI in the germline V gene. CDR3 size: 12 residues. J gave up 4 bases and V 6 bases, and 0 bases lay outside the gene matches. CDR3 nucleotide sequence: TGTGCCAGCAGGGGACAGGGAGAGACCCAGTACTTC. Protein sequence: CASRGQGETQYF.

The chain combines TRBV7-6 with TRBJ2-2; TRBD1 aligns across 8 bases. J lost 5 bases, V lost 5 bases, and 7 bases had no gene match. CDR3 length: 15 residues. Per germline, CDR1 SGHVS and CDR2 FNYEAQ. The CDR3 DNA follows: TGTGCCAGCAGCGATAATACAGGGGGTACCGGGGAGCTGTTTTTT. Amino acid sequence: CASSDNTGGTGELFF.

This chain joins TRBV29-1 and TRBJ2-5, with TRBD1 identical over 7 bases. CDR3 size: 12 residues. CDR1 and CDR2 from the germline V gene are SQVTM and ANQGSEA. V lost 6 bases, J lost 4 bases, and 5 bases stayed unmatched. CDR3 nucleotides: TGCAGCGTCGCACAGGGGACAGAGACCCAGTACTTC. Protein product: CSVAQGTETQYF.

The J gene is TRBJ2-7, the V gene TRBV6-5, with 9 bases aligning to TRBD2. This CDR3 contains 15 residues. The germline V gene encodes CDR1 MNHEY and CDR2 SVGAGI. V lost 5 bases, J lost 3 bases, and 8 bases stayed unmatched. The CDR3 DNA is TGTGCCAGCAGTGGCCTCGGACTAGCGTACTACGAGCAGTACTTC. This translates into CASSGLGLAYYEQYF.

V gene TRBV11-2 combines with J gene TRBJ2-7, with TRBD2 identical over 9 bases. The J segment lost 5 bases and the V segment lost 4 bases, leaving 3 bases of the junction unmatched. The length of the CDR3 is 13 residues. Germline CDR1 reads SGHAT; CDR2 reads FQNNGV. In DNA form, the CDR3 reads TGTGCCAGCAGCTCGGGACTAGCCAACGAGCAGTACTTC. Its protein product is CASSSGLANEQYF.

The rearrangement joins TRBV5-1 to TRBJ2-7, with D tentatively TRBD1 (5 bases). Germline V gene lookup returns CDR1 SGHRS and CDR2 YFSETQ. V gave up 3 bases and J gave up 3 bases, with 10 bases separating them. The CDR3 totals 13 residues. The CDR3: CASSYRQNYEQYF. The CDR3 DNA reads as TGCGCCAGCAGCTACCGACAGAACTACGAGCAGTACTTC. Full variable domain (outside the CDR3, taken from reference TRBV5-1 and TRBJ2-7): KAGVTQTPRYLIKTRGQQVTLSCSPISGHRSVSWYQQTPGQGLQFLFEYFSETQRNKGNFPGRFSGRQFSNSRSEMNVSTLELGDSALYLCASSYRQNYEQYFGPGTRLTVT.

The rearrangement joins TRBV7-2 to TRBJ1-1; D might be TRBD1 (6 bases). V lost 1 base and J 5 bases, leaving 17 bases between the germline ends. The length of the CDR3 is 16 residues. From germline, CDR1 is SGHTA and CDR2 FQGNSA. The CDR3 DNA is TGTGCCAGCAGCTTAGGGCAGGGTAGGGGGGGGACTGAAGCTTTCTTT. Its protein is CASSLGQGRGGTEAFF.

The chain has TRBV19 and TRBJ2-5; tentatively, D is TRBD1 (6 bases). Germline V gene data show CDR1 as LNHDA and CDR2 as SQIVND (reference sequence). There are 15 residues in the CDR3. With 3 bases removed from V and 4 bases from J, the gap between germline ends came to 15 bases. The CDR3 loop reads CASSMGAKPPETQYF. The CDR3 region has the DNA TGTGCCAGTAGTATGGGGGCCAAGCCACCAGAGACCCAGTACTTC.

The chain has TRBV7-2 and TRBJ2-3, with TRBD2 matching 8 bases. Germline CDR1 is SGHTA and CDR2 is FQGNSA. The CDR3 is made up of 16 amino acids. Trimming took 3 bases from V and 1 from J; bases not matched to a gene: 6. CDR3 DNA sequence: TGTGCCAGCAGCTTCGGGGGGGGCATTGGCACAGATACGCAGTATTTT. It codes for CASSFGGGIGTDTQYF.

The chain has TRBV4-2 and TRBJ2-5; TRBD2 agrees at 10 bases. Germline values: CDR1 LGHNA, CDR2 YNFKEQ. V lost 3 bases and J lost 4; bases outside the gene matches: 11. This CDR3 is built from 17 residues. The chain's CDR3 is CASSHKRGGRGVETQYF. The CDR3 region has the DNA TGTGCCAGCAGCCACAAGCGGGGGGGCCGTGGGGTAGAGACCCAGTACTTC.

The chain links TRBV19 to TRBJ2-3, with D tentatively TRBD2 (5 bases). Looked up from germline, CDR1 is LNHDA and CDR2 is SQIVND (reference sequence). CDR3 length equals 15 residues. Trimming stripped 3 bases from V and 2 bases from J, with 12 bases between. Written as DNA, the CDR3 is TGTGCCAGTAGTATTGCCCCGGGAACCACAGATACGCAGTATTTT. This translates into CASSIAPGTTDTQYF.

This chain uses TRBV7-9 with TRBJ2-3, with 7 bases identical to TRBD1. Trimming at V came to 7 bases and at J to 5 bases, leaving 15 bases not matched to a gene. Germline V gene data show CDR1 as SEHNR and CDR2 as FQNEAQ (reference sequence). The CDR3 length is 16 residues. The CDR3 nucleotides read TGTGCCAGCACTCGACAGGGTGGGAGTCTTGGAGATACGCAGTATTTT. Protein: CASTRQGGSLGDTQYF.

V and J are TRBV18 and TRBJ1-5; D remains ambiguous. The ends were cut back, 1 base at V and 3 bases at J, with 10 bases in the middle. CDR3 length: 15 amino acids. CDR1 and CDR2 from the germline V gene are KGHSH and LQKENI. DNA for the CDR3: TGTGCCAGCTCACCACTTAACAGTCTCAATCAGCCCCAGCATTTT. Its protein is CASSPLNSLNQPQHF.

This chain connects TRBV29-1 to TRBJ1-1, with D maybe TRBD1 (6 bases). Deletions cut 5 bases from V and 5 bases from J, with 12 bases between. Germline V gene data show CDR1 as SQVTM and CDR2 as ANQGSEA. This CDR3 region has 12 residues. The CDR3 loop reads CSVRGGGTEAFF. CDR3 DNA sequence: TGCAGCGTTCGAGGGGGTGGAACTGAAGCTTTCTTT.

The V and J genes are TRBV10-3 and TRBJ2-7, with D tentatively TRBD1 (5 bases). There are 14 residues in the CDR3. Germline V gene lookup returns CDR1 ENHRY and CDR2 SYGVKD. V lost 7 bases and J lost 0, with 13 bases in between. CDR3 DNA sequence: TGTGCCATCAAATTGGGCAGGGCCTCCTACGAGCAGTACTTC. Its translation is CAIKLGRASYEQYF.

The V gene is TRBV27, the J gene TRBJ2-5, with 7 bases aligning to TRBD1. This CDR3 has 14 residues. The V segment lost 2 bases and the J segment 4 bases; nucleotides outside the gene matches: 4. Germline-derived CDR1 and CDR2 are MNHEY and SMNVEV (reference sequence). The CDR3 loop is CASSLNTGVETQYF. CDR3 in DNA: TGTGCCAGCAGTTTAAATACAGGGGTAGAGACCCAGTACTTC.

The chain recombines TRBV5-1 with TRBJ2-3, with 8 bases aligning to TRBD2. This CDR3 spans 12 amino acids. Germline lookup yields CDR1 SGHRS and CDR2 YFSETQ. Losses at the gene ends were 4 bases for V and 9 bases for J; bases not matched to a gene: 4. Here the CDR3 reads CASSTQRGTQYF. The CDR3 DNA sequence: TGCGCCAGCAGCACACAGCGGGGGACGCAGTATTTT.

The rearrangement links TRBV6-7 to TRBJ1-1, with D possibly matching TRBD1 (5 bases). TRBV6-7 is noted as an ORF with a role that remains uncertain. This CDR3 spans 12 amino acids. Deletions cut 10 bases from V and 3 bases from J, with 12 bases between. CDR3 loop: CATGEGHTEAFF. CDR3 DNA sequence: TGTGCCACGGGGGAAGGACACACTGAAGCTTTCTTT.

The chain couples TRBV28 to TRBJ2-7; 7 bases line up with TRBD1. This CDR3 comprises 14 residues. Germline trimming cut 4 bases from V and 2 bases from J; bases unmatched to any gene: 5. The germline V gene encodes CDR1 MDHEN and CDR2 SYDVKM. The CDR3 reads CASSSSGTAYEQYF. The DNA for the CDR3 is TGTGCCAGCAGTTCGTCCGGGACAGCCTACGAGCAGTACTTC.

V usage is TRBV6-4 and J usage is TRBJ2-3; 9 positions match TRBD1. Trimming took 8 bases from V and 2 from J; bases not matched to a gene: 8. CDR1 MRHNA and CDR2 SNTAGT come from the germline V gene. The CDR3 runs to 15 residues. Here the CDR3 reads CASAPGTGTTDTQYF. CDR3 sequence (DNA): TGTGCCAGCGCGCCTGGGACAGGGACCACAGATACGCAGTATTTT.

CDR3 coding DNA: TGTGCCAGTAGTATAGAATCCCAGGGGGCCCAAGCCTACGAGCAGTACTTC. Its protein is CASSIESQGAQAYEQYF. The genes are TRBV19 and TRBJ2-7; 8 bases fit TRBD1. The V gene end was trimmed by 0 bases and the J gene end by 2 bases; junction bases not matched to a gene: 9. Germline values: CDR1 LNHDA, CDR2 SQIVND (reference sequence). The CDR3 runs to 17 residues.

This sequence joins TRBV7-9 and TRBJ2-3; the D gene is possibly TRBD2 (5 bases). Germline V gene sequence: CDR1 SEHNR, CDR2 FQNEAQ (reference sequence). This CDR3 has 15 amino acids. Trimming stripped 7 bases from V and 6 bases from J, with 20 bases between. CDR3 DNA sequence: TGTGCCAGCACTCGGGATGTGTCCTCATATGATACGCAGTATTTT. It specifies CASTRDVSSYDTQYF. Filled out from reference TRBV7-9 and TRBJ2-3, the complete variable domain reads DTGVSQNPRHKITKRGQNVTFRCDPISEHNRLYWYRQTLGQGPEFLTYFQNEAQLEKSRLLSDRFSAERPKGSFSTLEIQRTEQGDSAMYLCASTRDVSSYDTQYFGPGTRLTVL.